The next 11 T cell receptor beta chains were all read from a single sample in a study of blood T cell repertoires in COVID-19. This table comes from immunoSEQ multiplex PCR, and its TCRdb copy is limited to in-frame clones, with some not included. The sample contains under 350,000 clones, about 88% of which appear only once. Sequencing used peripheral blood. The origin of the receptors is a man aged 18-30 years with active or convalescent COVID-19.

The CDR3 reads CASSSVSRHRDTQYF. In DNA, the CDR3 is TGTGCCAGCAGCTCCGTCAGCAGGCACAGAGATACGCAGTATTTT. The V gene is TRBV7-9, the J gene TRBJ2-3; D not resolved. This CDR3 is built from 15 residues. The germline V gene has CDR1 SEHNR and CDR2 FQNEAQ (reference sequence). The V end lost 4 bases, the J end lost 5 bases, and 16 bases lay between the germline ends.

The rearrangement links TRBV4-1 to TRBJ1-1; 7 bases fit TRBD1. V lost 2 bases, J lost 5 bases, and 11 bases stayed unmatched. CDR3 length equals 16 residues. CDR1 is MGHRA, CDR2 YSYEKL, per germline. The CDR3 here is CASSQQTGLVWTEAFF. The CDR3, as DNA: TGCGCCAGCAGCCAACAGACAGGGTTAGTATGGACTGAAGCTTTCTTT.

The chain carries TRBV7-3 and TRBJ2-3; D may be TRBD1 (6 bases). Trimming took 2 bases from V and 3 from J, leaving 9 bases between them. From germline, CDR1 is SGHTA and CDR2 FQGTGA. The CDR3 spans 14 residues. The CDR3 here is CASSLGGETDTQYF. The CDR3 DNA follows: TGTGCCAGCAGCTTAGGGGGCGAAACAGATACGCAGTATTTT.

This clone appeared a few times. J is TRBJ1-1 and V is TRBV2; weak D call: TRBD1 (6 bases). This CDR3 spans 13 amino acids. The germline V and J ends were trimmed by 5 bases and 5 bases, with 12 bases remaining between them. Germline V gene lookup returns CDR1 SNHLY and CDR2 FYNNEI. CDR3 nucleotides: TGTGCCAGCAGTTTTAACAGGGAAACTGAAGCTTTCTTT. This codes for CASSFNRETEAFF. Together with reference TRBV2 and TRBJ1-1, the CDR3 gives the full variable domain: EPEVTQTPSHQVTQMGQEVILRCVPISNHLYFYWYRQILGQKVEFLVSFYNNEISEKSEIFDDQFSVERPDGSNFTLKIRSTKLEDSAMYFCASSFNRETEAFFGQGTRLTVV.

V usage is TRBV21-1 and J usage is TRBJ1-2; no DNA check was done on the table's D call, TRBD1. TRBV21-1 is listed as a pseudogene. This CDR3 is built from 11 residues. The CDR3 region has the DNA TGTGCCAGCAGAGGGGGAGATGGCTACACCTTC. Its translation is CASRGGDGYTF.

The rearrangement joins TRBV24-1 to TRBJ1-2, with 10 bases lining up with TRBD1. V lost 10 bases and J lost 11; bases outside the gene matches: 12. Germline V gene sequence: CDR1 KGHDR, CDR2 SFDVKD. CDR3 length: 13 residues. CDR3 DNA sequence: TGTGCCACTGCCAAGGGACAGGGGACGGGGTACACCTTC. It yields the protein CATAKGQGTGYTF.

The CDR3 bases are TGTGCCAGTAGCTCCCTTGCAGGGACTCAAGAGACCCAGTACTTC. Translating gives CASSSLAGTQETQYF. This chain joins TRBV19 and TRBJ2-5; TRBD2 might be the D (6 bases). The germline CDR1 and CDR2 sequences are LNHDA and SQIVND (reference sequence). CDR3 length: 15 residues. Trimming pared 6 bases from V and 2 bases from J, leaving 16 bases between.

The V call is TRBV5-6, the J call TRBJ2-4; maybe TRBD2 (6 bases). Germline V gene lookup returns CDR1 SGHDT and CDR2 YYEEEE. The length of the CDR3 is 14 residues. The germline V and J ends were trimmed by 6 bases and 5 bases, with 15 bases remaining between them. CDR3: CASTSLGGENIQYF. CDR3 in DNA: TGTGCCAGCACCTCTTTAGGCGGGGAAAACATTCAGTACTTC.

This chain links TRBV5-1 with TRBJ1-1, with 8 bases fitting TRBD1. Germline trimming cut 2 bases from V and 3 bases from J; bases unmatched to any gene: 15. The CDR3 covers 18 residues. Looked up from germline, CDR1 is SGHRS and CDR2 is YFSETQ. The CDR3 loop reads CASSLPGQVKRVHTEAFF. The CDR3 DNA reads TGCGCCAGCAGCTTACCGGGACAGGTAAAGCGGGTGCACACTGAAGCTTTCTTT.

CDR3 amino acids: CASSYGQGGISGNTIYF. CDR3 sequence (DNA): TGCGCCAGCAGCTACGGACAGGGGGGGATCTCTGGAAACACCATATATTTT. The chain joins TRBV5-1 to TRBJ1-3; 10 bases line up with TRBD1. The CDR3 contains 17 residues. V lost 3 bases, J lost 0 bases, and 6 bases stayed unmatched. The germline gives CDR1 SGHRS, CDR2 YFSETQ.

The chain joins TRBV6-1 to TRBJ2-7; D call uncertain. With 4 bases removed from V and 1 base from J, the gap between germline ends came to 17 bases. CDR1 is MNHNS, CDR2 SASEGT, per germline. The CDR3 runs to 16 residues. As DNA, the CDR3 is TGTGCCAGCAGTGGAATTACGGTCAGGCTGTCCTACGAGCAGTACTTC. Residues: CASSGITVRLSYEQYF.